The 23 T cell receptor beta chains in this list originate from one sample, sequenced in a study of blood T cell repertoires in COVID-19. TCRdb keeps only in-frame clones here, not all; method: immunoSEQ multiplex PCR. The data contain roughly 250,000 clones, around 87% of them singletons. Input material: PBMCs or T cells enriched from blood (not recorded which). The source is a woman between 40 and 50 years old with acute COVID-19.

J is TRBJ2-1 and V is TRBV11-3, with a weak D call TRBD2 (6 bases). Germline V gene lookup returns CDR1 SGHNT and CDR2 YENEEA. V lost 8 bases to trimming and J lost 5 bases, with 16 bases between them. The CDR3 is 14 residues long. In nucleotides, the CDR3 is TGTGCCAGCCGGTGGCGGGACGCTAACAATGAGCAGTTCTTC. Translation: CASRWRDANNEQFF.

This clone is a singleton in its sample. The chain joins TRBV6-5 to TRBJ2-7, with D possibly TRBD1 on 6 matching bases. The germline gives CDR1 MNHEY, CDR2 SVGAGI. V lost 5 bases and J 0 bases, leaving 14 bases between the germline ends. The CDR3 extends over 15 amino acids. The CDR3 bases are TGTGCCAGCAGTCAAACAGGGCGTAGCTCCTACGAGCAGTACTTC. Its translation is CASSQTGRSSYEQYF.

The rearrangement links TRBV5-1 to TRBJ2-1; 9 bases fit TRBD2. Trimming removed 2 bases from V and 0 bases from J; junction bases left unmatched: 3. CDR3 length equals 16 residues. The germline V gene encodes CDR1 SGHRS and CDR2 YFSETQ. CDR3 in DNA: TGCGCCAGCAGCTTCCATAGCGGGAGCTCCTACAATGAGCAGTTCTTC. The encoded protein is CASSFHSGSSYNEQFF. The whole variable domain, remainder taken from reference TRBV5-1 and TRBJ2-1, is KAGVTQTPRYLIKTRGQQVTLSCSPISGHRSVSWYQQTPGQGLQFLFEYFSETQRNKGNFPGRFSGRQFSNSRSEMNVSTLELGDSALYLCASSFHSGSSYNEQFFGPGTRLTVL.

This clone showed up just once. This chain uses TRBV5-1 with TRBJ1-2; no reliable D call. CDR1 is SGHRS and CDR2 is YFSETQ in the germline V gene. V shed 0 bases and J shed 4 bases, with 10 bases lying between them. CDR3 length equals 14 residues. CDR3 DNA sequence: TGCGCCAGCAGCTTGGATCGGGCGGGCTATGGCTACACCTTC. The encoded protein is CASSLDRAGYGYTF.

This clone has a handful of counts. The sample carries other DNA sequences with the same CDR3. As DNA, the CDR3 is TGCAGCGTTGAGACAGACAACTATGGCTACACCTTC. This gives the protein CSVETDNYGYTF. This chain links TRBV29-1 with TRBJ1-2; D might be TRBD1 (5 bases). The CDR3 is 12 amino acids. Trimming stripped 3 bases from V and 2 bases from J, with 7 bases between. Germline CDR1 SQVTM, CDR2 ANQGSEA.

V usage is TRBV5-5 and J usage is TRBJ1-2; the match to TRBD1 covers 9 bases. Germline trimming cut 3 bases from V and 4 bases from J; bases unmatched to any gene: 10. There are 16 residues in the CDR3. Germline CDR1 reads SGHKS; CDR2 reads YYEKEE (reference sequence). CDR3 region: CASSYTGTGIFYGYTF. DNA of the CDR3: TGTGCCAGCAGCTATACCGGGACAGGGATTTTCTATGGCTACACCTTC. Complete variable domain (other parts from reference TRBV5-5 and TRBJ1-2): DAGVTQSPTHLIKTRGQQVTLRCSPISGHKSVSWYQQVLGQGPQFIFQYYEKEERGRGNFPDRFSARQFPNYSSELNVNALLLGDSALYLCASSYTGTGIFYGYTFGSGTRLTVV.

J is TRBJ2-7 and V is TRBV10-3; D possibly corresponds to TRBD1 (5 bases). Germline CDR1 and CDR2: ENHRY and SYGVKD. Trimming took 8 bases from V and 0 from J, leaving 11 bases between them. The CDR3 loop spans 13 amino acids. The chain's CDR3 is CAILTDSSYEQYF. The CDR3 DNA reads TGTGCCATCCTAACCGACAGCTCCTACGAGCAGTACTTC.

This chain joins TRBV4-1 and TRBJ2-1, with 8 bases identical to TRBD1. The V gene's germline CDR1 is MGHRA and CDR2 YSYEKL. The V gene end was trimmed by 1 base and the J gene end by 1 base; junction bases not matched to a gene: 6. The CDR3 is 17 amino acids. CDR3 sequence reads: CASSQVIWTGSYNEQFF. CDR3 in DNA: TGCGCCAGCAGCCAAGTAATCTGGACAGGGTCCTACAATGAGCAGTTCTTC.

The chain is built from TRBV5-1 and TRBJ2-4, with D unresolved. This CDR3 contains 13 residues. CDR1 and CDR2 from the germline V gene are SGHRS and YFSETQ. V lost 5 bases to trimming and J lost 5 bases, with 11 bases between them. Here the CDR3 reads CASSLRSENIQYF. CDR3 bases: TGCGCCAGCAGTTTACGATCAGAAAACATTCAGTACTTC.

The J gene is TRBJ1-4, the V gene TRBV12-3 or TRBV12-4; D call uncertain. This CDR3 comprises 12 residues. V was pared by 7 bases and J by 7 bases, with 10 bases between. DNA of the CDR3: TGTGCCAGCACCAACTTTGGTGAAAAACTGTTTTTT. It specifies CASTNFGEKLFF.

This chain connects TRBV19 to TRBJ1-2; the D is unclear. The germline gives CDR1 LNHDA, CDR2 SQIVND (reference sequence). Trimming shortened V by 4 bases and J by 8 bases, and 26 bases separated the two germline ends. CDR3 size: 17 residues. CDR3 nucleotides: TGTGCCAGTAGTAAAGACCCTCGGCGAAGGGATCGGGGAGGCTACACCTTC. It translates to CASSKDPRRRDRGGYTF.

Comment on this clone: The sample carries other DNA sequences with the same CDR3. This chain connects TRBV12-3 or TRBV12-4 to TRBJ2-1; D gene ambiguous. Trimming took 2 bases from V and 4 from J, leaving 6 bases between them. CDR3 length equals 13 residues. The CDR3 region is CASSLLRYNEQFF. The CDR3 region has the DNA TGTGCCAGCAGTTTATTGAGGTACAATGAGCAGTTCTTC.

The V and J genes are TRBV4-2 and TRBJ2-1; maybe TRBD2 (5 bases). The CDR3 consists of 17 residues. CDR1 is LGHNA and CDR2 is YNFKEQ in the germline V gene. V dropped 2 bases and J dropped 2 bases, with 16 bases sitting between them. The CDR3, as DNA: TGTGCCAGCAGCCAATTTGGTCTAGCAGTTACCTACAATGAGCAGTTCTTC. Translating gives CASSQFGLAVTYNEQFF.

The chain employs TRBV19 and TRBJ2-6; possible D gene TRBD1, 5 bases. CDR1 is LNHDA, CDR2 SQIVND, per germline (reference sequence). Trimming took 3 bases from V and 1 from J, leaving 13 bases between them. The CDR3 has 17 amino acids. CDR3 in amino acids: CASSIQGGTSGANVLTF. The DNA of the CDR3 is TGTGCCAGTAGTATTCAGGGTGGTACTTCTGGGGCCAACGTCCTGACTTTC. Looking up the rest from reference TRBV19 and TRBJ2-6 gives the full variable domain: DGGITQSPKYLFRKEGQNVTLSCEQNLNHDAMYWYRQDPGQGLRLIYYSQIVNDFQKGDIAEGYSVSREKKESFPLTVTSAQKNPTAFYLCASSIQGGTSGANVLTFGAGSRLTVL.

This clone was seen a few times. DNA for the CDR3: TGTGCCAGCAGTGAATCGAGGGAGTATCAGCCCCAGCATTTT. This sequence encodes CASSESREYQPQHF. The chain is built from TRBV2 and TRBJ1-5, with D unresolved. V was pared by 2 bases and J by 5 bases, with 10 bases between. Per germline, CDR1 SNHLY and CDR2 FYNNEI. CDR3 length equals 14 residues.

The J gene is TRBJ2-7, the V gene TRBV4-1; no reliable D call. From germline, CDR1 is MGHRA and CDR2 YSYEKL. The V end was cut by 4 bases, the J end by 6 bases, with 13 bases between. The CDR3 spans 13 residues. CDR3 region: CASSLTDYTEQYF. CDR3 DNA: TGCGCCAGCAGCCTAACAGATTACACCGAGCAGTACTTC.

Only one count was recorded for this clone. CDR3 sequence (DNA): TGTGCCAGCAGCTTTCGGGGGGGGACTGAAGCTTTCTTT. Protein: CASSFRGGTEAFF. The chain couples TRBV7-2 to TRBJ1-1; tentative D call: TRBD1 (5 bases). Germline CDR1 SGHTA, CDR2 FQGNSA. Trimming left V 3 bases short and J 5 bases short, with 10 bases between. This CDR3 is built from 13 residues.

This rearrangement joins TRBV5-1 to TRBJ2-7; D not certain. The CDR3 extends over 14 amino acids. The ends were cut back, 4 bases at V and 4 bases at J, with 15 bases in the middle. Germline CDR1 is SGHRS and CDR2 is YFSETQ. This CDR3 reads CASSPALMSYEQYF. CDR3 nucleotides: TGCGCCAGCAGCCCCGCCCTGATGAGTTACGAGCAGTACTTC.

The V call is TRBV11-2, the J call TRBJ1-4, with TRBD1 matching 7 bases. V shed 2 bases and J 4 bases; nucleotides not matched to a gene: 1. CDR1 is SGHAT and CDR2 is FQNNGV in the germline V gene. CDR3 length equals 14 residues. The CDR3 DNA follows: TGTGCCAGCAGCTTATCAGGGGGTAATGAAAAACTGTTTTTT. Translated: CASSLSGGNEKLFF. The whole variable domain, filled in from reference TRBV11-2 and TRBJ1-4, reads EAGVAQSPRYKIIEKRQSVAFWCNPISGHATLYWYQQILGQGPKLLIQFQNNGVVDDSQLPKDRFSAERLKGVDSTLKIQPAKLEDSAVYLCASSLSGGNEKLFFGSGTQLSVL.

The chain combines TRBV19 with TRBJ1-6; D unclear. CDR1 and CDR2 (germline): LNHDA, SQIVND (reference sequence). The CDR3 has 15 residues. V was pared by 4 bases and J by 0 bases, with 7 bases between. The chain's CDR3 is CASSSESSYNSPLHF. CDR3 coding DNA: TGTGCCAGTAGTAGTGAGAGCTCCTATAATTCACCCCTCCACTTT.

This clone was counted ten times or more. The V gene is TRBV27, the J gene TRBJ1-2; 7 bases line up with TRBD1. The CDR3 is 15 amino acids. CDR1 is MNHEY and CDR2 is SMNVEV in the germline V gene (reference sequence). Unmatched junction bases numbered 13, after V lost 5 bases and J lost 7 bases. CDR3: CASSKNGQVEGGYTF. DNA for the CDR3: TGTGCCAGCAGTAAGAATGGACAGGTAGAGGGTGGCTACACCTTC.

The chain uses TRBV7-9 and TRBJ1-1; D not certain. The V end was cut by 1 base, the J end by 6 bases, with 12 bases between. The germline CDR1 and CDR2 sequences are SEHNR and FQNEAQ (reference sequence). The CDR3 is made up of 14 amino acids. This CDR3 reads CASSLVTLTPEAFF. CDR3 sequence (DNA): TGTGCCAGCAGCTTAGTTACGCTGACACCTGAAGCTTTCTTT.

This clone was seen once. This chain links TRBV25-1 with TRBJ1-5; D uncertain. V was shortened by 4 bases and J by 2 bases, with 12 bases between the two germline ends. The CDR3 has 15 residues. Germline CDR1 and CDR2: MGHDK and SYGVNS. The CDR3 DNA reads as TGTGCCAGCAGTGGGTCGGGAATGGGCAATCAGCCCCAGCATTTT. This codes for CASSGSGMGNQPQHF.